The 21 T cell receptor beta chains in this list originate from one sample, sequenced in a study of blood T cell repertoires in COVID-19. Repertoires were generated with immunoSEQ multiplex PCR, while TCRdb's copy carries only in-frame clones and drops some. The data contain under 200,000 clones, 84% of them singletons. Sequenced: PBMCs or T cells enriched from blood (not recorded which). The receptors stem from a woman aged 30 to 39 who had been exposed to COVID-19.

The chain couples TRBV7-8 to TRBJ1-2; TRBD1 agrees at 12 bases. The CDR3 runs to 14 residues. Unmatched junction bases numbered 2, after V lost 1 base and J lost 8 bases. Per germline, CDR1 SGHVS and CDR2 FQNEAQ. CDR3 nucleotides: TGTGCCAGCAGCTTAGGGGACAGGGGGCTCGGCTACACCTTC. Encoded protein: CASSLGDRGLGYTF.

The chain joins TRBV12-3 or TRBV12-4 to TRBJ1-2; D is unclear. V was pared by 3 bases and J by 8 bases, with 7 bases between. The CDR3 runs to 11 residues. CDR3 DNA: TGTGCCAGCAGTTTCCCCGGGGGCTACACCTTC. Protein sequence: CASSFPGGYTF.

This clone appeared a few times. The V call is TRBV20-1, the J call TRBJ2-5; TRBD1 matches 8 bases. The CDR3 totals 12 residues. The trim removed 3 bases at V and 9 bases at J, leaving 6 bases unmatched. CDR1 and CDR2 (germline): DFQATT, SNEGSKA (reference sequence). The CDR3 reads CSASHAQGAQYF. CDR3 nucleotides: TGCAGTGCTAGTCACGCACAGGGGGCCCAGTACTTC.

The CDR3 is CASSLETGNYGYTF. The CDR3 DNA reads as TGCGCCAGCAGCTTAGAGACAGGAAACTATGGCTACACCTTC. V gene TRBV5-1 combines with J gene TRBJ1-2; tentatively, D is TRBD1 (6 bases). The CDR3 spans 14 residues. Germline-derived CDR1 and CDR2 are SGHRS and YFSETQ. V was shortened by 2 bases and J by 2 bases, with 10 bases between the two germline ends.

The rearrangement links TRBV7-2 to TRBJ1-1; D is possibly TRBD1 (6 bases). The germline CDR1 and CDR2 sequences are SGHTA and FQGNSA. The CDR3 runs to 15 residues. With 0 bases removed from V and 4 bases from J, the gap between germline ends came to 12 bases. CDR3 amino acids: CASSLAGGGGTEAFF. The CDR3 coding sequence is TGTGCCAGCAGCTTAGCAGGGGGGGGAGGCACTGAAGCTTTCTTT.

This clone occurred once. The CDR3 protein is CASSQGLGQGRAGELFF. Here the CDR3 DNA reads TGTGCCAGCAGCCAAGGTCTGGGACAGGGAAGGGCCGGGGAGCTGTTTTTT. J is TRBJ2-2 and V is TRBV3-1 (or the pseudogene TRBV3-2), with 9 bases identical to TRBD1. V dropped 1 base and J dropped 6; count of bases not matched to a gene: 9. This CDR3 has 17 residues. Germline-derived CDR1 and CDR2 are LGHDT and YNNKEL (reference sequence).

About this clone itself: The sample contains more than one DNA sequence encoding this CDR3. The rearrangement uses TRBV19 and TRBJ1-1; TRBD1 matches 8 bases. The CDR3 covers 14 residues. CDR1 and CDR2 (germline): LNHDA, SQIVND (reference sequence). The V gene end was trimmed by 5 bases and the J gene end by 1 base; junction bases not matched to a gene: 3. This CDR3 reads CASSDRGGNTEAFF. DNA for the CDR3: TGTGCCAGTAGTGACAGGGGAGGGAACACTGAAGCTTTCTTT. The whole variable domain, filled in from reference TRBV19 and TRBJ1-1, reads DGGITQSPKYLFRKEGQNVTLSCEQNLNHDAMYWYRQDPGQGLRLIYYSQIVNDFQKGDIAEGYSVSREKKESFPLTVTSAQKNPTAFYLCASSDRGGNTEAFFGQGTRLTVV.

The chain has TRBV6-5 and TRBJ1-1; D possibly corresponds to TRBD1 (5 bases). CDR3 length: 14 residues. Germline V gene sequence: CDR1 MNHEY, CDR2 SVGAGI. V was trimmed by 5 bases and J by 10 bases, leaving 20 bases between them. The chain's CDR3 is CASSPPAGMVVAFF. The CDR3 DNA sequence: TGTGCCAGCAGTCCCCCGGCAGGGATGGTAGTAGCTTTCTTT.

Points on this clone: Other DNA sequences in the same sample also yield this CDR3. V is TRBV12-3 or TRBV12-4 and J is TRBJ1-2; a weak D match, TRBD1 (6 bases). This CDR3 contains 13 residues. V lost 6 bases and J lost 4, with 12 bases in between. The CDR3 DNA sequence: TGTGCCAGCAGCCCCGACAGGTCCTATGGCTACACCTTC. Protein sequence: CASSPDRSYGYTF.

The chain joins TRBV2 to TRBJ1-4, with TRBD1 as a possible D gene (5 bases). V was cut by 5 bases and J by 8 bases, with 18 bases left in between. The CDR3 runs to 15 residues. Germline CDR1 and CDR2: SNHLY and FYNNEI. The CDR3 coding sequence is TGTGCCAGCAGTTTCAGTCAGGGCAAGCAAGAAAAACTGTTTTTT. Its protein is CASSFSQGKQEKLFF.

The chain carries TRBV5-1 and TRBJ1-1; D is possibly TRBD1 (6 bases). This CDR3 has 14 amino acids. Trimming took 3 bases from V and 3 from J, leaving 12 bases between them. Germline V gene sequence: CDR1 SGHRS, CDR2 YFSETQ. The CDR3 region has the DNA TGCGCCAGCAGCTCGCAGGGGCGAGACACTGAAGCTTTCTTT. Translating gives CASSSQGRDTEAFF. Together with reference TRBV5-1 and TRBJ1-1, the CDR3 gives the full variable domain: KAGVTQTPRYLIKTRGQQVTLSCSPISGHRSVSWYQQTPGQGLQFLFEYFSETQRNKGNFPGRFSGRQFSNSRSEMNVSTLELGDSALYLCASSSQGRDTEAFFGQGTRLTVV.

This chain connects TRBV6-5 to TRBJ2-7, with TRBD2 matching 8 bases. Germline V gene lookup returns CDR1 MNHEY and CDR2 SVGAGI. This CDR3 has 14 residues. After removal of 6 bases from V and 0 bases from J, the junction contained 4 bases not matched to a gene. CDR3 coding DNA: TGTGCCAGCAGAGCGGGGGATATCTCCTACGAGCAGTACTTC. This gives the protein CASRAGDISYEQYF.

The chain uses TRBV5-1 and TRBJ2-1, with 8 bases that match TRBD2. Germline CDR1 SGHRS, CDR2 YFSETQ. CDR3 length: 16 residues. V dropped 0 bases and J dropped 4; count of bases not matched to a gene: 6. The CDR3 sequence: CASSLGAGAGYNEQFF. The CDR3 nucleotides read TGCGCCAGCAGCTTGGGAGCGGGGGCGGGTTACAATGAGCAGTTCTTC.

The V and J genes are TRBV25-1 and TRBJ2-5, with TRBD1 as a possible D gene (6 bases). The V end lost 0 bases, the J end lost 4 bases, and 9 bases lay between the germline ends. The CDR3 is 14 amino acids. Germline loops: CDR1 MGHDK, CDR2 SYGVNS. The CDR3 DNA reads TGTGCCAGCAGTGAATATCAGGGGTTAGAGACCCAGTACTTC. Amino acids: CASSEYQGLETQYF.

The genes are TRBV2 and TRBJ2-4, with D unresolved. Trimming removed 4 bases at V and 0 bases at J, with 10 bases between. This CDR3 region has 15 residues. Germline V gene data show CDR1 as SNHLY and CDR2 as FYNNEI. This CDR3 reads CASSGNPGAKNIQYF. CDR3 nucleotide sequence: TGTGCCAGCAGTGGGAATCCGGGAGCCAAAAACATTCAGTACTTC. Variable domain in full (rest from reference TRBV2 and TRBJ2-4): EPEVTQTPSHQVTQMGQEVILRCVPISNHLYFYWYRQILGQKVEFLVSFYNNEISEKSEIFDDQFSVERPDGSNFTLKIRSTKLEDSAMYFCASSGNPGAKNIQYFGAGTRLSVL.

V and J are TRBV18 and TRBJ1-6, with 8 positions matching TRBD1. This CDR3 is built from 16 residues. Germline CDR1 reads KGHSH; CDR2 reads LQKENI. Germline trimming cut 2 bases from V and 9 bases from J; bases unmatched to any gene: 9. For the CDR3, the DNA is TGTGCCAGCTCACCAAGGACAGGGTTGGAAGGTTCACCCCTCCACTTT. Translated, it gives CASSPRTGLEGSPLHF.

This clone was seen a single time. The junction departs from germline at one end; a sequencing error may be responsible. V is TRBV7-7 and J is TRBJ2-1, with TRBD2 matching 7 bases. CDR1 is SSHAT, CDR2 FNYEAQ, per germline (reference sequence). The CDR3 spans 14 residues. This chain's CDR3 is CASSSAGEYSEQFF. The CDR3 bases are TGTGCTAGCAGCTCCGCGGGGGAGTACAGTGAGCAGTTCTTC.

This chain joins TRBV2 and TRBJ2-5; a weak D match, TRBD1 (6 bases). This CDR3 contains 14 residues. The germline V gene has CDR1 SNHLY and CDR2 FYNNEI. Trimming removed 4 bases at V and 1 base at J, with 10 bases between. The CDR3 here is CASSALRGQETQYF. The CDR3 bases are TGTGCCAGCAGTGCCCTCAGGGGCCAAGAGACCCAGTACTTC.

J is TRBJ1-4 and V is TRBV7-9, with D tentatively TRBD1 (6 bases). The CDR3 length is 16 residues. V shed 4 bases and J shed 4 bases, with 16 bases lying between them. The germline gives CDR1 SEHNR, CDR2 FQNEAQ (reference sequence). CDR3 sequence: CASSSSRGVVNEKLFF. In nucleotides, the CDR3 is TGTGCCAGCAGCTCCAGCAGGGGAGTCGTTAATGAAAAACTGTTTTTT.

This clone was observed a handful of times. The V call is TRBV6-4, the J call TRBJ1-1; 7 positions agree with TRBD1. CDR1 is MRHNA, CDR2 SNTAGT, per germline. The junction had 11 bases not matched to a gene; V was cut back by 8 bases and J by 2 bases. The CDR3 spans 15 residues. As DNA, the CDR3 is TGTGCCAGCCGACAGGGCCCGGATTCTAACACTGAAGCTTTCTTT. Translating it yields CASRQGPDSNTEAFF.

The genes are TRBV15 and TRBJ1-1; D remains unclear. V was clipped by 4 bases and J by 0 bases, with 12 bases between them. The CDR3 is 15 amino acids. Germline lookup yields CDR1 LNHNV and CDR2 YYDKDF (reference sequence). The CDR3: CATSIGGWMNTEAFF. CDR3 nucleotide sequence: TGTGCCACCAGCATCGGAGGGTGGATGAACACTGAAGCTTTCTTT.